The 31 T cell receptor beta chains below all came from one sample that was sequenced in a study of T-cell reconstitution after alpha-beta-depleted transplantation in children. A library of TCRbeta sequences, prepared with unique molecular identifiers, was generated. TCRdb analysed the PCR reads with MiXCR anew, one entry per CDR3 protein. Counted here are some 81,000 distinct CDR3 sequences, over 12% occurring once; the ten biggest clones make up 25% to 30%. The starting material was PBMCs, mostly from graft donor cells, obtained 180 days after TCRalphabeta/CD19-depleted stem cell transplant. Every receptor here comes from a male patient aged 2-9 years who had a stem cell transplant for acute lymphoblastic leukemia, so the T cells may come from the graft donor.

The chain has TRBV6-2 or TRBV6-3 and TRBJ2-1; 15 nucleotides agree with TRBD2. Germline-derived CDR1 and CDR2 are MNHEY and SVGEGT. J gave up 6 bases and V 6 bases, and 3 bases lay outside the gene matches. The CDR3 has 15 residues. CDR3 amino acids: CASRGLAGGGNEQFF. CDR3 in DNA: TGTGCCAGCAGGGGACTAGCGGGGGGAGGCAATGAGCAGTTCTTC.

The rearrangement uses TRBV11-2 and TRBJ2-5, with D possibly being TRBD1 (5 bases). The V and J ends lost 3 bases and 9 bases respectively, with 11 bases between them. CDR1 and CDR2 from the germline V gene are SGHAT and FQNNGV. The CDR3 is 12 amino acids. CDR3 loop: CASSFFKGAQYF. CDR3 coding DNA: TGTGCCAGCAGCTTTTTTAAAGGGGCCCAGTACTTC.

In this sample, this clonotype turned up many times. V and J are TRBV7-2 and TRBJ1-2; possibly TRBD1 for D (6 bases). The CDR3 runs 12 residues. Germline V lookup: CDR1 SGHTA, CDR2 FQGNSA. Deletions cut 3 bases from V and 7 bases from J, with 9 bases between. Written as DNA, the CDR3 is TGTGCCAGCAGCTTTACAGGGATTGGCTACACCTTC. It is translated as CASSFTGIGYTF.

This clonotype was counted only a few times. The V call is TRBV7-9, the J call TRBJ2-3; unclear D gene. The CDR3 consists of 14 residues. In germline, CDR1 is SEHNR, CDR2 FQNEAQ (reference sequence). Trimming took off 1 base at V and 5 bases at J, with 10 bases between the two ends. The CDR3 region has the DNA TGTGCCAGCAGCTTAGAGCTTAAGGTAGATACGCAGTATTTT. It translates to CASSLELKVDTQYF.

Only a few counts were recorded for this clonotype. The chain couples TRBV28 to TRBJ1-4; TRBD1 might be the D (5 bases). Trimming stripped 4 bases from V and 0 bases from J, with 12 bases between. CDR3 length equals 16 residues. Germline-derived CDR1 and CDR2 are MDHEN and SYDVKM. Here the CDR3 DNA reads TGTGCCAGCAGTTCCCAAAGGGGCGCAACTAATGAAAAACTGTTTTTT. Residues: CASSSQRGATNEKLFF.

This clonotype was counted a few times. The V call is TRBV7-3, the J call TRBJ1-1; D might be TRBD1 (6 bases). V lost 5 bases and J lost 1, with 11 bases in between. The germline V gene has CDR1 SGHTA and CDR2 FQGTGA. This CDR3 has 14 residues. The CDR3 sequence is CASSQGGRNTEAFF. In DNA, the CDR3 is TGTGCCAGCAGCCAAGGGGGGCGGAACACTGAAGCTTTCTTT.

The J gene is TRBJ2-1, the V gene TRBV4-3; D not certain. Germline loops: CDR1 LGHNA, CDR2 YSLEER. This CDR3 comprises 15 residues. V was trimmed by 0 bases and J by 2 bases, leaving 8 bases between them. The CDR3 protein is CASSQDGLAYNEQFF. In DNA, the CDR3 is TGCGCCAGCAGCCAAGATGGTCTAGCCTACAATGAGCAGTTCTTC.

This clonotype has a single count. The chain employs TRBV20-1 and TRBJ2-5; D not resolved. This CDR3 spans 12 amino acids. V was cut by 2 bases and J by 2 bases, with 6 bases left in between. Germline V gene sequence: CDR1 DFQATT, CDR2 SNEGSKA (reference sequence). CDR3 region: CSARLLQETQYF. The CDR3 DNA reads TGCAGTGCTAGACTCCTGCAAGAGACCCAGTACTTC.

The J gene is TRBJ2-1, the V gene TRBV4-1; no clear D gene. CDR3 size: 12 residues. Germline CDR1 MGHRA, CDR2 YSYEKL. The V end was cut by 10 bases, the J end by 5 bases, with 12 bases between. The CDR3 nucleotides are TGCGCCACCCGCGGTGAGGACAATGAGCAGTTCTTC. Protein: CATRGEDNEQFF.

The chain carries TRBV7-3 and TRBJ2-1; 7 bases agree with TRBD2. From germline, CDR1 is SGHTA and CDR2 FQGTGA. This CDR3 region has 16 residues. V gave up 2 bases and J gave up 0 bases; unmatched junction bases: 4. CDR3: CASSLLAGLSYNEQFF. The CDR3 DNA reads TGTGCCAGCAGCTTATTAGCGGGCCTCTCCTACAATGAGCAGTTCTTC.

This clonotype was counted only a few times. This rearrangement joins TRBV5-1 to TRBJ2-7; a weak D match, TRBD1 (5 bases). Germline V gives CDR1 SGHRS, CDR2 YFSETQ. This CDR3 region has 15 residues. Trimming cost V 3 bases and J 0 bases, with 13 bases left between them. The CDR3 nucleotides read TGCGCCAGCAGCTGGTTCACAGGTAGCTCCTACGAGCAGTACTTC. Protein product: CASSWFTGSSYEQYF. The complete variable domain, with remaining parts taken from reference TRBV5-1 and TRBJ2-7, reads KAGVTQTPRYLIKTRGQQVTLSCSPISGHRSVSWYQQTPGQGLQFLFEYFSETQRNKGNFPGRFSGRQFSNSRSEMNVSTLELGDSALYLCASSWFTGSSYEQYFGPGTRLTVT.

The chain joins TRBV2 to TRBJ2-7; no reliable D call. The CDR3 covers 13 residues. The germline V and J ends were trimmed by 4 bases and 5 bases, with 12 bases remaining between them. The germline V gene has CDR1 SNHLY and CDR2 FYNNEI. CDR3 amino acids: CASSVRVINEQYF. The CDR3 DNA is TGTGCCAGCAGTGTAAGGGTTATCAACGAGCAGTACTTC.

This clonotype was picked up a small number of times. This chain links TRBV7-2 with TRBJ2-7; TRBD2 aligns across 7 bases. Trimming took 5 bases from V and 3 from J; bases not matched to a gene: 4. This CDR3 has 13 residues. Germline V lookup: CDR1 SGHTA, CDR2 FQGNSA. Here the CDR3 DNA reads TGTGCCAGCAGCACCGGGGGGATCTACGAGCAGTACTTC. Protein: CASSTGGIYEQYF.

Only a few counts were recorded for this clonotype. V is TRBV5-6 and J is TRBJ2-1; D is perhaps TRBD1 (6 bases). The CDR3 is 15 residues long. The ends were cut back, 3 bases at V and 9 bases at J, with 19 bases in the middle. In germline, CDR1 is SGHDT, CDR2 YYEEEE. The DNA for the CDR3 is TGTGCCAGCAGCTCCGGGACATATTATGCTGGTGAGCAGTTCTTC. Protein product: CASSSGTYYAGEQFF.

This clonotype was counted only a few times. The chain links TRBV20-1 to TRBJ1-1; D call uncertain. The length of the CDR3 is 14 residues. Trimming pared 2 bases from V and 0 bases from J, leaving 10 bases between. CDR1 DFQATT and CDR2 SNEGSKA come from the germline V gene (reference sequence). The chain's CDR3 is CSARWSAVNTEAFF. CDR3 nucleotide sequence: TGCAGTGCTAGATGGTCAGCGGTGAACACTGAAGCTTTCTTT.

This clonotype showed up just a few times. The chain employs TRBV28 and TRBJ1-6; possibly TRBD1 for D (5 bases). V gave up 2 bases and J gave up 7 bases, with 12 bases separating them. Germline V CDR1 and CDR2: MDHEN, SYDVKM. The CDR3 sequence is 15 residues long. The CDR3 reads CASSLRAGRNSPLHF. The CDR3 region has the DNA TGTGCCAGCAGTTTACGAGCAGGGAGGAATTCACCCCTCCACTTT.

This clonotype was recorded at least ten times. The chain carries TRBV6-5 and TRBJ2-7; maybe TRBD2 (5 bases). The CDR3 length is 15 residues. Trimming took 2 bases from V and 7 from J, leaving 18 bases between them. Per germline, CDR1 MNHEY and CDR2 SVGAGI. Here the CDR3 DNA reads TGTGCCAGCAGTTACAGGTCAGCCTGGGAGAGGGAGCAGTACTTC. Its translation is CASSYRSAWEREQYF.

The chain recombines TRBV7-2 with TRBJ2-1; D not resolved. V was trimmed by 9 bases and J by 0 bases, leaving 21 bases between them. There are 17 residues in the CDR3. Germline V lookup: CDR1 SGHTA, CDR2 FQGNSA. The CDR3 loop is CASTVVRKSSSYNEQFF. The DNA for the CDR3 is TGTGCCAGTACGGTAGTAAGAAAGAGTAGCTCCTACAATGAGCAGTTCTTC. The complete variable domain, with remaining parts taken from reference TRBV7-2 and TRBJ2-1, reads GAGVSQSPSNKVTEKGKDVELRCDPISGHTALYWYRQSLGQGLEFLIYFQGNSAPDKSGLPSDRFSAERTGGSVSTLTIQRTQQEDSAVYLCASTVVRKSSSYNEQFFGPGTRLTVL.

The sample holds many counts of this clonotype. The V call is TRBV7-7, the J call TRBJ2-5; 8 positions match TRBD2. Trimming took 6 bases from V and 5 from J; bases not matched to a gene: 5. The CDR3 is 13 amino acids. Germline assignment: CDR1 SSHAT and CDR2 FNYEAQ (reference sequence). The chain's CDR3 is CASSTGGHETQYF. The CDR3, as DNA: TGTGCCAGCAGTACGGGGGGGCACGAGACCCAGTACTTC. The full variable domain, its missing parts supplied by reference TRBV7-7 and TRBJ2-5, is GAGVSQSPRYKVTKRGQDVTLRCDPISSHATLYWYQQALGQGPEFLTYFNYEAQPDKSGLPSDRFSAERPEGSISTLTIQRTEQRDSAMYRCASSTGGHETQYFGPGTRLLVL.

The chain employs TRBV28 and TRBJ2-4, with D perhaps given as TRBD1 or TRBD2 (5 bases each). Trimming left V 6 bases short and J 6 bases short, with 12 bases between. Per germline, CDR1 MDHEN and CDR2 SYDVKM. The CDR3 covers 13 residues. The CDR3, as DNA: TGTGCCAGCAGCACGCCTGGGACAAACATTCAGTACTTC. It is translated as CASSTPGTNIQYF.

The table lists this clonotype with a few counts. The chain joins TRBV5-1 to TRBJ2-7, with D perhaps TRBD1 (6 bases). CDR1 is SGHRS and CDR2 is YFSETQ in the germline V gene. Trimming stripped 0 bases from V and 2 bases from J, with 12 bases between. CDR3 length: 15 amino acids. The CDR3 coding sequence is TGCGCCAGCAGCTTGGCCGGCGGACAGCCCTACGAGCAGTACTTC. Amino acids: CASSLAGGQPYEQYF.

This clonotype was counted a few times. This chain connects TRBV29-1 to TRBJ1-4, with 7 bases that match TRBD1. V lost 0 bases, J lost 11 bases, and 3 bases stayed unmatched. Germline CDR1 is SQVTM and CDR2 is ANQGSEA. The length of the CDR3 is 12 residues. CDR3 in amino acids: CSVEEQGWKLFF. CDR3 in DNA: TGCAGCGTTGAAGAACAGGGGTGGAAACTGTTTTTT.

The chain combines TRBV2 with TRBJ2-5, with D hard to call. Germline V lookup: CDR1 SNHLY, CDR2 FYNNEI. V was trimmed by 6 bases and J by 2 bases, leaving 10 bases between them. This CDR3 region has 13 residues. CDR3 bases: TGTGCCAGCAGGAAAGGTTTACAAGAGACCCAGTACTTC. This sequence encodes CASRKGLQETQYF.

The CDR3 DNA sequence: TGTGCCAGCAGCTTAGGCGGCGTCACCGGGGAGCTGTTTTTT. This gives the protein CASSLGGVTGELFF. This chain connects TRBV11-3 to TRBJ2-2; D is undetermined. Trimming pared 1 base from V and 4 bases from J, leaving 7 bases between. Germline V CDR1 and CDR2: SGHNT, YENEEA. This CDR3 has 14 residues.

This clonotype was observed a handful of times. V and J are TRBV4-3 and TRBJ1-2; D gene uncertain. V lost 0 bases and J lost 2, with 7 bases in between. Germline lookup yields CDR1 LGHNA and CDR2 YSLEER. This CDR3 region has 14 residues. The CDR3 sequence is CASSQEGKNYGYTF. The CDR3 nucleotides read TGCGCCAGCAGCCAAGAGGGGAAAAACTATGGCTACACCTTC.

V and J are TRBV15 and TRBJ1-2; D call uncertain. Per germline, CDR1 LNHNV and CDR2 YYDKDF (reference sequence). CDR3 length: 13 residues. The ends were cut back, 0 bases at V and 6 bases at J, with 8 bases in the middle. The CDR3 region has the DNA TGTGCCACCAGCAGAGACTACCCTAATGGCTACACCTTC. This sequence encodes CATSRDYPNGYTF. The full variable domain, its missing parts supplied by reference TRBV15 and TRBJ1-2, is DAMVIQNPRYQVTQFGKPVTLSCSQTLNHNVMYWYQQKSSQAPKLLFHYYDKDFNNEADTPDNFQSRRPNTSFCFLDIRSPGLGDTAMYLCATSRDYPNGYTFGSGTRLTVV.

The J gene is TRBJ2-5, the V gene TRBV5-1; no reliable D call. CDR1 is SGHRS, CDR2 YFSETQ, per germline. V was pared by 1 base and J by 2 bases, with 9 bases between. This CDR3 is 14 amino acids long. The CDR3 bases are TGCGCCAGCAGCTTGACGGCCTCACAAGAGACCCAGTACTTC. Translation gives CASSLTASQETQYF.

Ten or more counts support this clonotype. The CDR3 DNA is TGTGCCAGCAGCTTAGCTGCAGGAGCGGGAGGGCCCGACCAAGAGACCCAGTACTTC. Encoded protein: CASSLAAGAGGPDQETQYF. V usage is TRBV7-6 and J usage is TRBJ2-5; 10 bases fit TRBD2. In germline, CDR1 is SGHVS, CDR2 FNYEAQ. V trimming: 0 bases; J trimming: 0 bases; junction bases outside the gene matches: 10. This CDR3 has 19 amino acids.

This clonotype was detected a few times. The chain uses TRBV7-6 and TRBJ2-5; TRBD1 might be the D (6 bases). Trimming removed 0 bases at V and 4 bases at J, with 12 bases between. Germline V gene lookup returns CDR1 SGHVS and CDR2 FNYEAQ. CDR3 length: 15 residues. CDR3 in DNA: TGTGCCAGCAGCTTAGCCTGGACAGTGGGAGAGACCCAGTACTTC. Amino acid sequence: CASSLAWTVGETQYF.

This clonotype turned up a few times. The chain is built from TRBV20-1 and TRBJ1-2; D may be TRBD1 (6 bases). The CDR3 covers 14 residues. The germline V and J ends were trimmed by 3 bases and 5 bases, with 16 bases remaining between them. Per the germline V gene, CDR1 is DFQATT and CDR2 is SNEGSKA (reference sequence). DNA for the CDR3: TGCAGTGCTAGGAGGGGGGTAGGCCGATATGGCTACACCTTC. Its protein product is CSARRGVGRYGYTF.

This chain links TRBV25-1 with TRBJ2-5, with TRBD2 as a possible D gene (5 bases). V was cut by 7 bases and J by 4 bases, with 7 bases left in between. The CDR3 totals 11 residues. Per germline, CDR1 MGHDK and CDR2 SYGVNS. CDR3 nucleotides: TGTGCCAGCATGCTAGCAGAGACCCAGTACTTC. Its translation is CASMLAETQYF.